The 5 T cell receptor beta chains below all came from one sample that was sequenced in a study of tumor and adjacent non-tumor tissue in lung cancer (dated by TCRdb to 2016 to 2018). Preparation of the library involved multiplex PCR. TCRdb names Illumina HiSeq 2500 as the instrument used. TCRbeta libraries were constructed through three rounds of nested PCR with primers (Table S4) according to protocols modified from ARM-PCR. TCRdb handled the public reads itself, with Q25 trimming in fastp and clone calling in MiXCR, and kept productive beta chains. Under each unique CDR3 protein, matching rows form one entry showing the most common genes and DNA. This sample lists some 80,000 distinct CDR3 sequences; 76% were detected once. Of the sample, 40% is held by the ten largest clones. RNA was isolated from bulk unsorted tissue, and RNA quality was assessed with a NanoDrop ND-1000 and an Agilent 2100. Normal lung samples were distant non-tumor tissue taken more than 3 cm from the tumor edge.

The specimen was distant non-tumor lung tissue. The receptors were sampled from a man between 65 and 79 years old with non-small cell lung cancer.

Of note for this clonotype: The junction does not match germline at one end; this may be a read error. The J gene is TRBJ2-7, the V gene TRBV6-2 or TRBV6-3; a weak D match, TRBD2 (5 bases). Germline values: CDR1 MNHEY, CDR2 SVGEGT. This CDR3 is built from 14 residues. The CDR3 DNA reads TGTGCTAGCAGTTCCTCCGGGATCCACTACGAGCAGTACTTC. This codes for CASSSSGIHYEQYF.

This clonotype has ten or more counts. The chain joins TRBV11-2 to TRBJ2-3; TRBD1 agrees at 10 bases. The junction had 7 bases not matched to a gene; V was cut back by 6 bases and J by 4 bases. This CDR3 spans 15 amino acids. Germline V gene sequence: CDR1 SGHAT, CDR2 FQNNGV. The CDR3 DNA is TGTGCCAGCAGACTCGGACAGGGGGTCGCAGATACGCAGTATTTT. Its protein product is CASRLGQGVADTQYF.

On this clonotype itself: A read error may produce the germline difference seen at one junction end. This chain links TRBV12-3 or TRBV12-4 with TRBJ1-6; no firm D call. This CDR3 comprises 15 residues. The CDR3 nucleotides are TGTGCCAGCAGCGGAGGGAGGTCCTATAATTTACCCCTCCATTTT. Translated, it gives CASSGGRSYNLPLHF.

Worth noting for this clonotype: One junction end does not reproduce the germline sequence, and a read error may be involved. The chain uses TRBV29-1 and TRBJ2-1; 14 nucleotides line up with TRBD2. The CDR3 runs 16 residues. Germline values: CDR1 SQVTM, CDR2 ANQGSEA. The CDR3 loop is CSVAGTSGGTSNDQFF. Written as DNA, the CDR3 is TGCAGCGTCGCAGGGACTAGCGGGGGTACGAGTAATGACCAGTTCTTC.

This clonotype occurred many times. The rearrangement uses TRBV12-3 or TRBV12-4 and TRBJ2-3, with 7 bases fitting TRBD2. The CDR3 covers 13 residues. After removal of 4 bases from V and 4 bases from J, the junction contained 2 bases not matched to a gene. The CDR3 loop is CASSSGGADTQYF. The CDR3 DNA sequence: TGTGCCAGCAGTTCTGGGGGGGCAGATACGCAGTATTTT.